These 23 T cell receptor beta chains share one sample of origin, sequenced in a study of radiation and T cells in renal cell carcinoma. Time point defined: blood 4 weeks post-SBRT, at nephrectomy. Treatment defined: 15 Gy SBRT to primary tumor, nephrectomy 4 weeks later. The protocol was immunoSEQ multiplex PCR, while the TCRdb copy is restricted to in-frame clones and leaves out a portion. This sample has some 46,000 clones; 82% occur once, and the top ten carry 27%. The sample was blood, taken from a patient whose treatment included radiotherapy and nephrectomy. These TCRs come from a woman aged 70-85 years with renal cell carcinoma.

This clone was seen only once. V and J are TRBV7-2 and TRBJ2-3; 8 positions match TRBD1. Trimming cost V 3 bases and J 1 base; bases outside gene matches: 3. The CDR3 extends over 15 amino acids. Germline V CDR1 and CDR2: SGHTA, FQGNSA. The CDR3 sequence is CASSFDRGGTDTQYF. The CDR3 region has the DNA TGTGCCAGCAGCTTTGACAGGGGTGGCACAGATACGCAGTATTTT.

This chain's CDR3 is CASLGLGQGNTGELFF. Here the CDR3 DNA reads TGTGCCAGCCTCGGCCTAGGACAGGGGAACACCGGGGAGCTGTTTTTT. The V gene is TRBV5-6, the J gene TRBJ2-2, with 8 bases identical to TRBD1. Trimming at V came to 7 bases and at J to 1 base, leaving 9 bases not matched to a gene. Germline CDR1 is SGHDT and CDR2 is YYEEEE. CDR3 size: 16 residues.

The rearrangement uses TRBV7-8 and TRBJ1-5; TRBD1 might be the D (5 bases). This CDR3 comprises 15 residues. Germline V lookup: CDR1 SGHVS, CDR2 FQNEAQ. Between the trimmed V and J ends, which lost 1 base and 5 bases, there was a span of 12 bases. As DNA, the CDR3 is TGTGCCAGCAGCTTAGGAGGGGATCAATATCAGCCCCAGCATTTT. This translates into CASSLGGDQYQPQHF.

The gene calls are TRBV29-1 and TRBJ2-3; possible D gene TRBD1, 5 bases. This CDR3 region has 14 residues. Trimming stripped 0 bases from V and 5 bases from J, with 12 bases between. Looked up from germline, CDR1 is SQVTM and CDR2 is ANQGSEA. CDR3 loop: CSVEDRTTGDTQYF. The CDR3 DNA is TGCAGCGTTGAAGATCGGACAACAGGAGATACGCAGTATTTT.

V is TRBV28 and J is TRBJ2-7; tentative D call: TRBD2 (6 bases). There are 14 residues in the CDR3. Trimming took off 1 base at V and 4 bases at J, with 11 bases between the two ends. Germline V gives CDR1 MDHEN, CDR2 SYDVKM. The CDR3 DNA follows: TGTGCCAGCAGTTTATCCGCGGGGCCTTACGAGCAGTACTTC. Its protein product is CASSLSAGPYEQYF.

In the case of this clone: Other DNA variants within this sample encode the same CDR3. V is TRBV6-5 and J is TRBJ1-1; D is undetermined. This CDR3 contains 14 residues. Germline V gene data show CDR1 as MNHEY and CDR2 as SVGAGI. V was clipped by 5 bases and J by 1 base, with 11 bases between them. DNA of the CDR3: TGTGCCAGCAGTGCACGGACGGGGAACACTGAAGCTTTCTTT. This encodes CASSARTGNTEAFF.

V usage is TRBV9 and J usage is TRBJ2-3; unclear D gene. Trimming left V 0 bases short and J 8 bases short, with 10 bases between. CDR1 is SGDLS, CDR2 YYNGEE, per germline. The length of the CDR3 is 13 residues. The CDR3 DNA is TGTGCCAGCAGCGTAGGGGTAGCTGGTACGCAGTATTTT. Amino acids: CASSVGVAGTQYF.

The count of this clone is one. The rearrangement links TRBV18 to TRBJ1-3; D unresolved. Germline loops: CDR1 KGHSH, CDR2 LQKENI. CDR3 length: 16 amino acids. Trimming cost V 1 base and J 0 bases, with 10 bases left between them. The CDR3 loop is CASSPRLASSGNTIYF. The CDR3 nucleotides are TGTGCCAGCTCACCACGCTTAGCGAGCTCTGGAAACACCATATATTTT. The full variable domain, completed using reference TRBV18 and TRBJ1-3, is NAGVMQNPRHLVRRRGQEARLRCSPMKGHSHVYWYRQLPEEGLKFMVYLQKENIIDESGMPKERFSAEFPKEGPSILRIQQVVRGDSAAYFCASSPRLASSGNTIYFGEGSWLTVV.

The chain combines TRBV27 with TRBJ1-1, with TRBD1 identical over 8 bases. J was trimmed by 0 bases and V by 6 bases; bases with no gene match: 6. The germline CDR1 and CDR2 sequences are MNHEY and SMNVEV (reference sequence). The CDR3 runs 15 residues. CDR3 region: CASSRQGTLNTEAFF. The DNA of the CDR3 is TGTGCCAGCAGCCGACAGGGGACCTTGAACACTGAAGCTTTCTTT.

V gene TRBV11-2 combines with J gene TRBJ1-4, with 9 bases identical to TRBD1. With V trimmed by 5 bases and J by 3 bases, 4 bases remained unmatched. Germline loops: CDR1 SGHAT, CDR2 FQNNGV. The CDR3 is 15 residues long. CDR3 DNA sequence: TGTGCCAGCAGCGACCGGACAGGGGCTAATGAAAAACTGTTTTTT. Protein sequence: CASSDRTGANEKLFF.

V is TRBV19 and J is TRBJ2-6; D not resolved. V was cut by 4 bases and J by 4 bases, with 8 bases left in between. Germline V gives CDR1 LNHDA, CDR2 SQIVND (reference sequence). The CDR3 has 14 residues. The CDR3 is CASSTTGGANVLTF. The CDR3 coding sequence is TGTGCCAGTAGTACCACCGGGGGGGCCAACGTCCTGACTTTC.

This clone appeared a few times. The gene calls are TRBV2 and TRBJ2-2; D call uncertain. Germline assignment: CDR1 SNHLY and CDR2 FYNNEI. This CDR3 contains 14 residues. The V gene lost 1 base and the J gene lost 3 bases, with 6 bases spanning the gap. This CDR3 is CASSEGSYTGELFF. The CDR3 region has the DNA TGTGCCAGCAGTGAAGGGAGCTACACCGGGGAGCTGTTTTTT.

V gene TRBV19 combines with J gene TRBJ2-3; TRBD2 agrees at 9 bases. The V gene's germline CDR1 is LNHDA and CDR2 SQIVND (reference sequence). CDR3 length: 17 residues. Germline trimming cut 5 bases from V and 2 bases from J; bases unmatched to any gene: 11. DNA of the CDR3: TGTGCCAGTAGTCTCGGGCCTAGCGGGGCGCTCACAGATACGCAGTATTTT. Its protein product is CASSLGPSGALTDTQYF.

For this clone: The junction departs from the called germline gene at one end, perhaps through a read error. This chain's CDR3 is CASSLGTSKDTQYF. The DNA for the CDR3 is TGCGCCAGCAGCCTGGGGACCAGCAAAGATACGCAGTATTTT. The V gene is TRBV5-1, the J gene TRBJ2-3, with D perhaps TRBD1 or TRBD2 (5 bases each). Germline V CDR1 and CDR2: SGHRS, YFSETQ. This CDR3 has 14 amino acids. Supplemented by reference TRBV5-1 and TRBJ2-3, the full variable domain reads KAGVTQTPRYLIKTRGQQVTLSCSPISGHRSVSWYQQTPGQGLQFLFEYFSETQRNKGNFPGRFSGRQFSNSRSEMNVSTLELGDSALYLCASSLGTSKDTQYFGPGTRLTVL.

V is TRBV10-3 and J is TRBJ1-2, with D unresolved. This CDR3 has 13 amino acids. CDR1 and CDR2 (germline): ENHRY, SYGVKD. V shed 3 bases and J shed 6 bases, with 11 bases lying between them. In DNA, the CDR3 is TGTGCCATCAGTGAACGAGGATTGGATGGCTACACCTTC. Its protein product is CAISERGLDGYTF.

V and J are TRBV19 and TRBJ1-5; D is perhaps TRBD1 (6 bases). V was shortened by 4 bases and J by 4 bases, with 11 bases between the two germline ends. Germline loops: CDR1 LNHDA, CDR2 SQIVND (reference sequence). CDR3 length equals 14 residues. DNA of the CDR3: TGTGCCAGTAGTACCCGGGACACTAATCAGCCCCAGCATTTT. Its protein product is CASSTRDTNQPQHF.

The rearrangement links TRBV6-1 to TRBJ2-5, with 9 bases aligning to TRBD2. The CDR3 is made up of 15 amino acids. Unmatched junction bases numbered 5, after V lost 3 bases and J lost 3 bases. Germline CDR1 and CDR2: MNHNS and SASEGT. The chain's CDR3 is CASSDPRGGKETQYF. CDR3 bases: TGTGCCAGCAGTGACCCGCGGGGGGGAAAAGAGACCCAGTACTTC.

V is TRBV10-1 and J is TRBJ1-6, with TRBD1 matching over 7 bases. This CDR3 comprises 14 residues. CDR1 is WNHNN, CDR2 SYGVQD, per germline (reference sequence). V lost 6 bases, J lost 6 bases, and 5 bases stayed unmatched. In DNA, the CDR3 is TGCGCCAGCAGCGCGGGACAGTCTAATTCACCCCTCCACTTT. Encoded protein: CASSAGQSNSPLHF.

Here the CDR3 reads CASRVAGGSTDTQYF. The CDR3 DNA follows: TGTGCCAGTAGAGTAGCGGGGGGGAGCACAGATACGCAGTATTTT. V is TRBV19 and J is TRBJ2-3, with TRBD2 matching over 11 bases. The ends lost 6 bases at V and 0 bases at J; junction bases unmatched: 2. CDR3 length equals 15 residues. From germline, CDR1 is LNHDA and CDR2 SQIVND (reference sequence).

The chain uses TRBV10-3 and TRBJ2-7; TRBD2 is a possible D gene (6 bases). The CDR3 runs to 13 residues. V was clipped by 2 bases and J by 4 bases, with 9 bases between them. Germline V gives CDR1 ENHRY, CDR2 SYGVKD. The CDR3 sequence: CAISEAGRYEQYF. As DNA, the CDR3 is TGTGCCATCAGTGAGGCAGGGAGGTACGAGCAGTACTTC.

Here the CDR3 reads CAISESGRVSYEQYF. The DNA of the CDR3 is TGTGCCATCAGTGAGTCAGGCAGGGTCTCCTACGAGCAGTACTTC. The chain is built from TRBV10-3 and TRBJ2-7; possible D gene TRBD1, 5 bases. Per the germline V gene, CDR1 is ENHRY and CDR2 is SYGVKD. Trimming left V 0 bases short and J 0 bases short, with 9 bases between. The CDR3 is 15 amino acids.

V usage is TRBV6-5 and J usage is TRBJ2-2; the D call may be TRBD1 or TRBD2 (5 bases each). Germline CDR1 is MNHEY and CDR2 is SVGAGI. CDR3 length equals 13 residues. Trimming left V 2 bases short and J 4 bases short, with 5 bases between. The CDR3 is CASSYGTTGELFF. For the CDR3, the DNA is TGTGCCAGCAGTTACGGGACCACCGGGGAGCTGTTTTTT.

This chain links TRBV5-6 with TRBJ2-1; TRBD2 matches at 12 bases. The junction had 5 bases not matched to a gene; V was cut back by 4 bases and J by 0 bases. The CDR3 is made up of 17 amino acids. CDR1 and CDR2 (germline): SGHDT, YYEEEE. CDR3 coding DNA: TGTGCCAGCAGCAACCTAGCGGGAGGGAGCTCCTACAATGAGCAGTTCTTC. It specifies CASSNLAGGSSYNEQFF.